One sample yielded the 23 T cell receptor beta chains listed below, sequenced in a study of T cells expressing NK-cell markers. TCRdb reprocessed the 5' RACE reads and stores each CDR3 protein as one record, lacking DNA. The sample totals about 550,000 distinct CDR3 sequences. Sequencing was carried out using blood T cells: a sorted CD56 or NKG2C T cell subset, CD4+ or CD8+ T cells, or bulk PBMC T cells (not recorded which). Receptors originate from a man between 18 and 35 years old in good health.

The genes are TRBV4-2 and TRBJ2-5; TCRdb gives TRBD1 as the D gene, but with no DNA this cannot be confirmed. Germline CDR1 is LGHNA and CDR2 is YNFKEQ. This CDR3 region has 19 residues. The chain's CDR3 is CASSPWEGASGRYQETQYF.

V is TRBV21-1 and J is TRBJ1-5; TCRdb selects TRBD1, and the lack of DNA leaves this call unchecked. TRBV21-1 is a pseudogene. This CDR3 comprises 17 residues. CDR3 region: CASSQIRGGGGNQPQHF.

The chain recombines TRBV3-1 with TRBJ1-2; TCRdb's D gene call, TRBD1, goes unchecked for lack of DNA. The CDR3 spans 15 residues. The germline CDR1 and CDR2 sequences are LGHDT and YNNKEL (reference sequence). The CDR3: CASSQTDGTGSGYTF.

V and J are TRBV28 and TRBJ1-6; TCRdb indicates TRBD1, and absent DNA this call remains unverified. Germline assignment: CDR1 MDHEN and CDR2 SYDVKM. The CDR3 runs 15 residues. The CDR3 region is CASSFKVRGESPLHF.

The chain joins TRBV5-5 to TRBJ2-7; there is no DNA to check the TCRdb D call of TRBD2. In germline, CDR1 is SGHKS, CDR2 YYEKEE (reference sequence). This CDR3 region has 15 residues. CDR3 protein: CASSLEVGSMDEQYF.

This chain links TRBV12-3 or TRBV12-4 with TRBJ2-2; TCRdb picks TRBD1, but there is no DNA to check that call. The CDR3 runs to 16 residues. CDR3 amino acids: CASSLATFRGTGELFF.

V usage is TRBV9 and J usage is TRBJ2-5; as DNA is missing, the TRBD2 call by TCRdb cannot be tested. Per germline, CDR1 SGDLS and CDR2 YYNGEE. The CDR3 is 15 residues long. CDR3 in amino acids: CASSAGSGGGETQYF.

This chain joins TRBV28 and TRBJ2-7. Germline-derived CDR1 and CDR2 are MDHEN and SYDVKM. The CDR3 has 14 amino acids. This CDR3 is CASSTFQGSYEQYF.

The chain carries TRBV24-1 and TRBJ2-7. Germline CDR1 KGHDR, CDR2 SFDVKD. The CDR3 contains 12 residues. CDR3 sequence reads: CATGGNAYEQYF.

This sequence joins TRBV20-1 and TRBJ1-2; the D call of TRBD1 rests on TCRdb alone, since no DNA is present to check it. The CDR3 length is 14 residues. Germline loops: CDR1 DFQATT, CDR2 SNEGSKA (reference sequence). The CDR3 loop reads CSAVVGSRGNGYTF.

This chain uses TRBV7-9 with TRBJ2-1; TCRdb picks TRBD1, but there is no DNA to check that call. The CDR3 extends over 17 amino acids. CDR1 is SEHNR, CDR2 FQNEAQ, per germline (reference sequence). CDR3 in amino acids: CASRRGPQGRGDNEQFF.

The chain recombines TRBV6-1 with TRBJ1-5. From germline, CDR1 is MNHNS and CDR2 SASEGT. The CDR3 runs 14 residues. The CDR3 is CASSEAGGHQPQHF.

The chain carries TRBV27 and TRBJ2-7; checking the TCRdb D call of TRBD1 is not possible without DNA. Germline-derived CDR1 and CDR2 are MNHEY and SMNVEV (reference sequence). The CDR3 spans 14 residues. The CDR3: CASRGTSTSYEQYF.

The chain couples TRBV18 to TRBJ2-7. Germline lookup yields CDR1 KGHSH and CDR2 LQKENI. The CDR3 loop spans 14 amino acids. The CDR3 here is CASSPRTRIWEQYF.

J is TRBJ2-5 and V is TRBV12-3 or TRBV12-4; checking the TCRdb D call of TRBD2 is not possible without DNA. CDR3 length: 13 residues. This chain's CDR3 is CASGGDMQETQYF.

The chain carries TRBV20-1 and TRBJ1-4; the TCRdb call, TRBD1, lacks DNA for checking. Germline V gene sequence: CDR1 DFQATT, CDR2 SNEGSKA (reference sequence). The CDR3 is 15 residues long. CDR3 in amino acids: CSARDRGQGREKLFF.

The gene calls are TRBV29-1 and TRBJ2-2; TCRdb gives TRBD1 as the D gene, but with no DNA this cannot be confirmed. The CDR3 has 16 residues. Germline lookup yields CDR1 SQVTM and CDR2 ANQGSEA. This CDR3 reads CSDGGGDTHGTGELFF.

The chain carries TRBV25-1 and TRBJ2-1; TCRdb's D gene call, TRBD2, goes unchecked for lack of DNA. Germline V gene sequence: CDR1 MGHDK, CDR2 SYGVNS. This CDR3 has 19 residues. CDR3 protein: CASSWGEAALPLSYNEQFF.

V usage is TRBV15 and J usage is TRBJ2-5; the TCRdb D gene call, TRBD1, has no DNA to confirm it. CDR1 LNHNV and CDR2 YYDKDF come from the germline V gene (reference sequence). This CDR3 has 15 amino acids. The CDR3 sequence: CATSHERGRGETQYF.

This chain uses TRBV4-2 with TRBJ1-6; TCRdb picks TRBD1, but there is no DNA to check that call. The germline V gene encodes CDR1 LGHNA and CDR2 YNFKEQ. The CDR3 runs to 17 residues. The CDR3 region is CASSQELAGQGHSPLHF.

The chain joins TRBV5-1 to TRBJ2-2; TCRdb picks TRBD1, but there is no DNA to check that call. The CDR3 spans 16 residues. The germline V gene has CDR1 SGHRS and CDR2 YFSETQ. CDR3 residues: CASSPLASANTGELFF.

The J gene is TRBJ2-1, the V gene TRBV2; TCRdb outputs TRBD2, but without DNA this stays unchecked. The length of the CDR3 is 16 residues. From germline, CDR1 is SNHLY and CDR2 FYNNEI. The CDR3 protein is CASSEAAGGSRNEQFF.

This chain links TRBV12-3 or TRBV12-4 with TRBJ2-7; TCRdb's D call, TRBD1, is unchecked because there is no DNA. This CDR3 is 16 amino acids long. The CDR3: CASRPPPGQGAYEQYF.